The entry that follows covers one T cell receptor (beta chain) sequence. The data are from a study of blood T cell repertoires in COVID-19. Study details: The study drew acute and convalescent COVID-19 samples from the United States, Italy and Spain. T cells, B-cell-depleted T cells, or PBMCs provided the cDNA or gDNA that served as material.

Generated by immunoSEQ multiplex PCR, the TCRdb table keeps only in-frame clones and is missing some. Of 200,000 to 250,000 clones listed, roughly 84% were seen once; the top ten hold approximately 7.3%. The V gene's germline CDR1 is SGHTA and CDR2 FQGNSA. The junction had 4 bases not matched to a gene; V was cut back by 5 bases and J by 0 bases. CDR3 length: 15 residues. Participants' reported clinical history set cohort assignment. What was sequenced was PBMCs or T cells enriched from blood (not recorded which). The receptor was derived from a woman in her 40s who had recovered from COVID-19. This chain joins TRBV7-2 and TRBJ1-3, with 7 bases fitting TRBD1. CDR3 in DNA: TGTGCCAGCAGCCTCCGGGACAGCTCTGGAAACACCATATATTTT. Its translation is CASSLRDSSGNTIYF.